The entry below describes one TCR beta chain. Produced via immunoSEQ multiplex PCR; TCRdb's table is partial and in-frame only. The table records 45,000 to 70,000 clones, roughly 84% of them present only once. Germline V gene lookup returns CDR1 MDHEN and CDR2 SYDVKM. Trimming removed 7 bases from V and 8 bases from J, with 20 bases in between. The CDR3 runs to 14 residues. This entry comes from a study of memory CD4+ T cells and cytomegalovirus serostatus. Study details: This sample comes from healthy Belgian adults, roughly 9 CMV seropositive, some 22 seronegative.

Single viable CD3+CD4+CD8-CD45RO+ cells were sorted as the memory CD4+ T cells. The chain links TRBV28 to TRBJ1-2, with D maybe TRBD1 (5 bases). The sequence came from an adult in good health and CMV-seronegative. Some clones in this sample may be carry-over from other donors' samples. Sequencing was done on a sample of memory CD4+ T cells from blood. CDR3 in amino acids: CASTIGGSWEGYTF. The DNA for the CDR3 is TGTGCCAGCACCATTGGGGGTTCCTGGGAGGGCTACACCTTC.